One and the same sample provided the 5 T cell receptor beta chains below, sequenced in a study of CD8 T cells in ankylosing spondylitis. Findings of the study overall: Ankylosing spondylitis blood appeared to carry a characteristic TCR beta motif of several highly homologous variants.

No cognate antigen is known for these TCRs. TCRdb fed the 5' RACE reads into MiXCR, producing one record per CDR3 protein. The repertoire holds 700,000 or so distinct CDR3 sequences, with 15% to 20% as singletons. Specimen: blood, either unsorted or a sorted T cell fraction (not recorded which). Receptor source: a male donor with ankylosing spondylitis.

This chain connects TRBV4-1 to TRBJ2-3; 7 bases line up with TRBD1. V shed 0 bases and J 1 base; nucleotides not matched to a gene: 1. The CDR3 spans 15 residues. Germline CDR1 and CDR2: MGHRA and YSYEKL. The CDR3 protein is CASSQEDRGTDTQYF. In DNA form, the CDR3 reads TGCGCCAGCAGCCAAGAAGACAGGGGCACAGATACGCAGTATTTT.

This clonotype was detected only a few times. The V gene is TRBV20-1, the J gene TRBJ2-7, with D possibly being TRBD2 (5 bases). The CDR3 runs to 13 residues. V was shortened by 0 bases and J by 4 bases, with 10 bases between the two germline ends. CDR1 is DFQATT and CDR2 is SNEGSKA in the germline V gene (reference sequence). In DNA, the CDR3 is TGCAGTGCTAGAGATCCGGGGATATACGAGCAGTACTTC. It specifies CSARDPGIYEQYF.

V is TRBV11-2 and J is TRBJ1-2, with unresolved D. The CDR3 consists of 14 residues. The ends were cut back, 5 bases at V and 4 bases at J, with 14 bases in the middle. From germline, CDR1 is SGHAT and CDR2 FQNNGV. The CDR3 bases are TGTGCCAGCAGCACCGGGGAGGGCCTCTATGGCTACACCTTC. This encodes CASSTGEGLYGYTF.

J is TRBJ1-1 and V is TRBV7-9; D remains unclear. Germline CDR1 is SEHNR and CDR2 is FQNEAQ (reference sequence). V lost 4 bases, J lost 4 bases, and 10 bases lay in between. The CDR3 covers 13 residues. The CDR3 reads CASSSSAGTEAFF. CDR3 in DNA: TGTGCCAGCAGCTCATCTGCAGGCACTGAAGCTTTCTTT.

The CDR3 DNA reads as TGCAGTGCTAGAGATTTCCTTAGCTCCTACAATGAGCAGTTCTTC. Its protein product is CSARDFLSSYNEQFF. This chain joins TRBV20-1 and TRBJ2-1; D ambiguous. Germline CDR1 reads DFQATT; CDR2 reads SNEGSKA (reference sequence). The CDR3 extends over 15 amino acids. The ends were cut back, 0 bases at V and 0 bases at J, with 9 bases in the middle.